The present T cell receptor (beta chain) was sequenced within a study of EBV T-cell therapy then PD-1 blockade in nasopharyngeal carcinoma. Note on this clone: No antigen is known for it.

Here immunoSEQ multiplex PCR was the method, and the copy in TCRdb shows in-frame clones only, minus some. Here the sample spans roughly 15,000 clones, roughly 84% being singletons. CDR1 is SGHAT and CDR2 is FQNNGV in the germline V gene. V was clipped by 5 bases and J by 3 bases, with 11 bases between them. The CDR3 totals 14 residues. The treatment was: AdE1-LMPpoly-expanded autologous EBV-specific T-cell therapy followed by anti-PD-1 nivolumab. The receptor's source is a man between 40 and 49 years old with nasopharyngeal carcinoma. The chain links TRBV11-2 to TRBJ2-1, with a possible D match to TRBD2 (6 bases). The sample in question was CD8+ T cells from blood, obtained at approximately day 100 from a patient whose treatment included autologous EBV-specific T cells and nivolumab. CDR3 DNA sequence: TGTGCCAGCAGCGGAGAGACTAGCTACAATGAGCAGTTCTTC. Its translation is CASSGETSYNEQFF.